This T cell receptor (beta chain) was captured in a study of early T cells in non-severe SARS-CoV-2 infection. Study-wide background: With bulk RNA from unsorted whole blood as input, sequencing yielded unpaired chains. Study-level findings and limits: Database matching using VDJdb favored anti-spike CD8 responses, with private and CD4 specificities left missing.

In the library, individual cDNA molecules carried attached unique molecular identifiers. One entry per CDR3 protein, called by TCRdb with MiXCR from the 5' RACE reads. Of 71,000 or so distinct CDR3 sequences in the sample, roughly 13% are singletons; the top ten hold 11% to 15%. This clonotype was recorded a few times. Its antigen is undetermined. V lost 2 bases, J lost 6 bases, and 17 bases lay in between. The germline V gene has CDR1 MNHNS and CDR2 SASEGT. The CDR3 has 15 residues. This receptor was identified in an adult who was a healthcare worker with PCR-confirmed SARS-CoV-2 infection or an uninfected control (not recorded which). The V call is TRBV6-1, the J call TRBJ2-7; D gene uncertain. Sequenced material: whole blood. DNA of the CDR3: TGTGCCAGCAGTGAAAATAATATTCTCCGCCGCGAGCAGTACTTC. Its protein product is CASSENNILRREQYF.